A single sample gave rise to the 21 T cell receptor beta chains below, sequenced in a study of lymphopenia after photon versus proton radiotherapy. Sequencing used immunoSEQ multiplex PCR; TCRdb keeps in-frame clones, though not all of them. The sample holds about 160,000 clones, 80% to 90% seen once. The sequencing used peripheral blood, collected from a patient treated with photon-based radiotherapy. These receptors were obtained from a man aged 45 to 65 with gastric cancer.

In this sample, this clone turned up a few times. The chain joins TRBV18 to TRBJ2-5, with D unclear. The CDR3 is 12 residues long. Germline V gene data show CDR1 as KGHSH and CDR2 as LQKENI. Deletions cut 3 bases from V and 0 bases from J, with 2 bases between. The CDR3 sequence is CASSPYQETQYF. DNA for the CDR3: TGTGCCAGCTCACCGTACCAAGAGACCCAGTACTTC.

The chain is built from TRBV14 and TRBJ2-1; 11 bases line up with TRBD1. Germline trimming cut 4 bases from V and 7 bases from J; bases unmatched to any gene: 6. The germline V gene has CDR1 SGHDN and CDR2 FVKESK. This CDR3 is built from 15 residues. In DNA form, the CDR3 reads TGTGCCAGCAGCCCCGGACAGGGGGCAACAAATGAGCAGTTCTTC. The encoded protein is CASSPGQGATNEQFF.

Notes on this clone: Different DNA sequences within this sample yield the same CDR3. The rearrangement links TRBV28 to TRBJ2-5, with 7 bases aligning to TRBD2. The CDR3 is made up of 14 amino acids. The V gene end was trimmed by 1 base and the J gene end by 5 bases; junction bases not matched to a gene: 4. Germline-derived CDR1 and CDR2 are MDHEN and SYDVKM. The CDR3 DNA reads TGTGCCAGCAGTTTATCGGGGGGAGGGGAGACCCAGTACTTC. Protein product: CASSLSGGGETQYF.

The chain carries TRBV6-4 and TRBJ2-2; no reliable D call. Germline V lookup: CDR1 MRHNA, CDR2 SNTAGT. V gave up 2 bases and J gave up 5 bases, with 6 bases separating them. CDR3 length equals 13 residues. The CDR3 region is CASSDAETGELFF. The DNA of the CDR3 is TGTGCCAGCAGTGACGCTGAAACCGGGGAGCTGTTTTTT.

This chain joins TRBV20-1 and TRBJ2-3; D not resolved. V was pared by 5 bases and J by 4 bases, with 7 bases between. Looked up from germline, CDR1 is DFQATT and CDR2 is SNEGSKA (reference sequence). The CDR3 runs to 11 residues. The CDR3, as DNA: TGCAGTGCTTCCCTAGCAGATACGCAGTATTTT. As protein: CSASLADTQYF.

The gene calls are TRBV5-4 and TRBJ1-2, with 8 positions matching TRBD1. CDR1 and CDR2 from the germline V gene are SGHNT and YYREEE (reference sequence). With 1 base clipped from V and 7 bases from J, the junction kept 6 bases outside the gene matches. The CDR3 runs to 14 residues. This CDR3 reads CASSLRFTGGGYTF. The CDR3 DNA is TGTGCCAGCAGCTTGCGGTTCACAGGGGGTGGCTACACCTTC.

The chain links TRBV7-2 to TRBJ2-1, with 7 bases lining up with TRBD2. CDR1 and CDR2 (germline): SGHTA, FQGNSA. CDR3 length: 16 residues. The junction had 12 bases not matched to a gene; V was cut back by 5 bases and J by 5 bases. CDR3 in amino acids: CASSPPGTTVNNEQFF. The CDR3 bases are TGTGCCAGCAGCCCACCCGGGACTACCGTTAACAATGAGCAGTTCTTC.

The CDR3, as DNA: TGTGCCAGCAGTTTTCTAGGCAGGGAAGTTGAAAAACTGTTTTTT. It specifies CASSFLGREVEKLFF. This chain connects TRBV28 to TRBJ1-4; D is perhaps TRBD1 (5 bases). Germline CDR1 is MDHEN and CDR2 is SYDVKM. The CDR3 has 15 amino acids. Trimming removed 3 bases at V and 7 bases at J, with 15 bases between.

The chain is built from TRBV27 and TRBJ2-2; 9 positions match TRBD1. CDR3 length: 20 residues. Germline lookup yields CDR1 MNHEY and CDR2 SMNVEV (reference sequence). Trimming removed 5 bases from V and 3 bases from J; junction bases left unmatched: 19. The CDR3: CASSQLRTGVKIWDTGELFF. DNA of the CDR3: TGTGCCAGCAGTCAACTCAGGACAGGGGTGAAAATTTGGGACACCGGGGAGCTGTTTTTT.

The chain employs TRBV11-2 and TRBJ2-4, with D perhaps being TRBD1 or TRBD2 (5 bases each). The CDR3 extends over 16 amino acids. Trimming removed 5 bases from V and 8 bases from J, with 22 bases in between. Germline-derived CDR1 and CDR2 are SGHAT and FQNNGV. CDR3 DNA: TGTGCCAGCAGCAAAATTGGGGGTCACAAAGAAGACATTCAGTACTTC. This sequence encodes CASSKIGGHKEDIQYF.

Here the CDR3 reads CAWSVLQRGDTQYF. Here the CDR3 DNA reads TGTGCCTGGAGTGTACTCCAGCGGGGGGATACGCAGTATTTT. The rearrangement links TRBV30 to TRBJ2-3, with 8 nucleotides matching TRBD2. The V segment lost 0 bases and the J segment 6 bases; nucleotides outside the gene matches: 5. The germline gives CDR1 GTSNPN, CDR2 SVGIG (reference sequence). CDR3 length equals 14 residues.

The chain carries TRBV30 and TRBJ2-7, with 8 bases identical to TRBD1. Germline V CDR1 and CDR2: GTSNPN, SVGIG (reference sequence). There are 12 residues in the CDR3. Trimming at V came to 2 bases and at J to 9 bases, leaving 6 bases not matched to a gene. CDR3 bases: TGTGCCTGGAGTCGGACAGGGTTTGGGCAGTACTTC. The encoded protein is CAWSRTGFGQYF.

The chain couples TRBV4-3 to TRBJ2-7; TRBD2 matches at 9 bases. Germline-derived CDR1 and CDR2 are LGHNA and YSLEER. The CDR3 loop spans 15 amino acids. V lost 1 base, J lost 7 bases, and 8 bases stayed unmatched. The CDR3 sequence is CASSQGAGGRREQYF. The CDR3 DNA reads as TGCGCCAGCAGCCAAGGTGCGGGAGGGCGTCGTGAGCAGTACTTC.

The genes are TRBV4-3 and TRBJ2-1; a possible D gene is TRBD2 (5 bases). Per the germline V gene, CDR1 is LGHNA and CDR2 is YSLEER. The length of the CDR3 is 16 residues. V shed 0 bases and J shed 10 bases, with 19 bases lying between them. This CDR3 reads CASSQDLRSRGGEQFF. The CDR3 coding sequence is TGCGCCAGCAGCCAAGATCTGAGGTCACGCGGCGGGGAGCAGTTCTTC.

The CDR3 loop reads CASSPGVMNTEAFF. The CDR3 region has the DNA TGTGCCAGCAGCCCAGGGGTCATGAACACTGAAGCTTTCTTT. The chain combines TRBV27 with TRBJ1-1; the D gene is possibly TRBD1 (6 bases). This CDR3 is built from 14 residues. Germline CDR1 reads MNHEY; CDR2 reads SMNVEV (reference sequence). Trimming pared 6 bases from V and 0 bases from J, leaving 11 bases between.

The chain recombines TRBV7-9 with TRBJ2-2; 12 bases match TRBD2. The CDR3 spans 18 residues. The V gene end was trimmed by 2 bases and the J gene end by 0 bases; junction bases not matched to a gene: 4. CDR1 SEHNR and CDR2 FQNEAQ come from the germline V gene (reference sequence). CDR3 amino acids: CASSLSGLAGANTGELFF. CDR3 nucleotides: TGTGCCAGCAGCTTATCGGGACTAGCGGGCGCGAACACCGGGGAGCTGTTTTTT.

At least ten counts were recorded for this clone. The chain is built from TRBV6-1 and TRBJ2-1, with D possibly matching TRBD1 (5 bases). The germline CDR1 and CDR2 sequences are MNHNS and SASEGT. The CDR3 runs 14 residues. The V gene lost 6 bases and the J gene lost 2 bases, with 11 bases spanning the gap. The CDR3 region is CASSYRSPYNEQFF. CDR3 nucleotides: TGTGCCAGCAGCTACAGGTCTCCCTACAATGAGCAGTTCTTC.

V and J are TRBV7-8 and TRBJ2-1; 11 nucleotides line up with TRBD2. The trim removed 4 bases at V and 7 bases at J, leaving 18 bases unmatched. The germline CDR1 and CDR2 sequences are SGHVS and FQNEAQ. The CDR3 totals 19 residues. The CDR3 sequence: CASSSRGKTSGSVGNEQFF. The CDR3 DNA reads as TGTGCCAGCAGCTCGAGGGGGAAAACTAGCGGGAGCGTCGGAAATGAGCAGTTCTTC.

The J gene is TRBJ2-1, the V gene TRBV5-5; TRBD1 matches 8 bases. Trimming at V came to 1 base and at J to 9 bases, leaving 6 bases not matched to a gene. Germline V gene sequence: CDR1 SGHKS, CDR2 YYEKEE (reference sequence). The CDR3 consists of 14 residues. In DNA, the CDR3 is TGTGCCAGCAGCTTGTTGGACAGGGCGGTTGAGCAGTTCTTC. Its translation is CASSLLDRAVEQFF.

The chain combines TRBV7-8 with TRBJ2-6, with TRBD2 identical over 11 bases. Germline V gene data show CDR1 as SGHVS and CDR2 as FQNEAQ. V trimming: 5 bases; J trimming: 0 bases; junction bases outside the gene matches: 12. The CDR3 totals 20 residues. The CDR3 DNA reads TGTGCCAGCAGCCTAGGGGGACCGGGACTAGCGGTCTCTGGGGCCAACGTCCTGACTTTC. Protein sequence: CASSLGGPGLAVSGANVLTF.

V usage is TRBV5-1 and J usage is TRBJ1-2, with a tentative D call TRBD1 (5 bases). Between the trimmed V and J ends, which lost 0 bases and 4 bases, there was a span of 13 bases. Germline CDR1 and CDR2: SGHRS and YFSETQ. The CDR3 covers 15 residues. Here the CDR3 reads CASSLVQGPTYGYTF. CDR3 nucleotides: TGCGCCAGCAGCTTGGTCCAGGGCCCTACCTATGGCTACACCTTC.